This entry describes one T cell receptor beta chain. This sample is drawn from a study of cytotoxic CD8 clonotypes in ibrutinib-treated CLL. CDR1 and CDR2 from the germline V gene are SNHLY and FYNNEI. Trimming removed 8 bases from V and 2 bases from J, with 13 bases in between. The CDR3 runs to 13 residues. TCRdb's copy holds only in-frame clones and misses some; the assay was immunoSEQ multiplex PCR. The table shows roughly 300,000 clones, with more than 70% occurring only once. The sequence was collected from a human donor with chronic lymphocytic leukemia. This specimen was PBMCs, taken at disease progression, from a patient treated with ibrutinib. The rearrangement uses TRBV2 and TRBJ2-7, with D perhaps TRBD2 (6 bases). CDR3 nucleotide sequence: TGTGCCAGCGAGCGGGCCTCCCCCTACGAGCAGTACTTC. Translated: CASERASPYEQYF.